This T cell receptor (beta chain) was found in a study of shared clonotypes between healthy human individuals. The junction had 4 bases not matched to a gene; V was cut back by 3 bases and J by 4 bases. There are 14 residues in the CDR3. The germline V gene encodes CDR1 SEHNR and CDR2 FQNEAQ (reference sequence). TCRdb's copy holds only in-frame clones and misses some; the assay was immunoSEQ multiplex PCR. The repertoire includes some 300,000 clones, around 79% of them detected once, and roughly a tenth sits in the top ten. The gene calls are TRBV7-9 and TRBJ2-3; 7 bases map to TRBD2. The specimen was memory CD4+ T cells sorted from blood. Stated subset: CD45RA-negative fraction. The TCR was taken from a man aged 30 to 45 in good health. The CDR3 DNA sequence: TGTGCCAGCAGCTTGTCTCGGGAGGCAGATACGCAGTATTTT. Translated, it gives CASSLSREADTQYF.